This TCR beta chain was captured by sequencing in a study of blood T cells in healthy people across ages. Looking at the study overall: Capture via template switching afforded approximately one barcoded beta molecule per two T cells.

The germline V gene has CDR1 SEHNR and CDR2 FQNEAQ (reference sequence). V was clipped by 4 bases and J by 4 bases, with 11 bases between them. CDR3 length: 13 amino acids. Extraction of total RNA produced a minimum of 5 micrograms from each sample. Primers used in a second PCR of about 7 to 11 cycles were a sample-barcoded 5' primer and a J-beta primer mix. Via MiXCR, TCRdb re-called the 5' RACE reads, giving one row per CDR3 protein. This table holds about 760,000 distinct CDR3 sequences, around 25% found once. These data were also filed under a second study, of T cells of mothers and their children. That work states: All extracted RNA went into cDNA synthesis, approximately 1.5 ug per 15 ul. The output of TCR recombination is shaped by thymic selection similarly in related and unrelated pairs.

The clonotype was recovered from a boy aged 10-17 years in good health. The chain recombines TRBV7-9 with TRBJ2-7; D is ambiguous. Sequencing was done on a sample of blood. CDR3 in amino acids: CASSSSPVYEQYF. In DNA form, the CDR3 reads TGTGCCAGCAGCTCCTCCCCGGTATACGAGCAGTACTTC.